Described below is a single T cell receptor beta chain sequence and its context. The time point here: after neoadjuvant nivolumab, at surgical resection. PBMCs were not maintained or expanded in culture before analysis. The data were produced by immunoSEQ multiplex PCR, yet TCRdb's version contains in-frame clones alone and is incomplete. The sample contains about 9,800 clones, roughly 64% of which appear only once. These data originate in a study of neoadjuvant anti-PD-1 for oral cavity cancer. Germline CDR1 is MNHEY and CDR2 is SMNVEV (reference sequence). The V gene lost 3 bases and the J gene lost 3 bases, with 9 bases spanning the gap. The CDR3 covers 13 residues.

The clonotype comes from a person aged 35 to 85 with oral cavity squamous cell carcinoma. The source was PBMCs, collected after nivolumab (anti-PD-1) treatment. This sequence joins TRBV27 and TRBJ2-7; no clear D gene. The CDR3 coding sequence is TGTGCCAGCAGTTTGAACAAAAACTACGAGCAGTACTTC. The encoded protein is CASSLNKNYEQYF.